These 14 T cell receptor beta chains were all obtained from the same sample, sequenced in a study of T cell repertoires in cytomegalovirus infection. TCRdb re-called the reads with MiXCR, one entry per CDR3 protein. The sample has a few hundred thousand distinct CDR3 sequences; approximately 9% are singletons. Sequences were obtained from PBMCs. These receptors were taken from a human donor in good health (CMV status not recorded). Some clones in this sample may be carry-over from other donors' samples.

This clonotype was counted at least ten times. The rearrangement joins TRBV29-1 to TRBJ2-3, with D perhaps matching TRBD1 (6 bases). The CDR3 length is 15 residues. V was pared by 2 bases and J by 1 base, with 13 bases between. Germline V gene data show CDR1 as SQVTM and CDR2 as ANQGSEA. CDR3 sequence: CSVEFGRTGTDTQYF. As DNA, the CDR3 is TGCAGCGTTGAATTCGGTAGGACAGGCACAGATACGCAGTATTTT.

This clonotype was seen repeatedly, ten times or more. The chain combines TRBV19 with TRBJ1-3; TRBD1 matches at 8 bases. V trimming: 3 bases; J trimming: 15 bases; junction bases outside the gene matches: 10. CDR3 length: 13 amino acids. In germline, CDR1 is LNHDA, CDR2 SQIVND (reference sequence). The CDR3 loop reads CASSIFIQGEAYF. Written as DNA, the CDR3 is TGTGCCAGTAGTATCTTCATACAGGGGGAAGCATATTTT. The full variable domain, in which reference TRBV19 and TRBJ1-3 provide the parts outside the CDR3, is DGGITQSPKYLFRKEGQNVTLSCEQNLNHDAMYWYRQDPGQGLRLIYYSQIVNDFQKGDIAEGYSVSREKKESFPLTVTSAQKNPTAFYLCASSIFIQGEAYFGEGSWLTVV.

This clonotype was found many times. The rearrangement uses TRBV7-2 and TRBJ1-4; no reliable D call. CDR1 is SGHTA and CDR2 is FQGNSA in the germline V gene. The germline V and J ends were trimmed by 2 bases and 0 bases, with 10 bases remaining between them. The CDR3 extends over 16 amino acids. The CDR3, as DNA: TGTGCCAGCAGCTTATCTAGGGCTGCAACTAATGAAAAACTGTTTTTT. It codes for CASSLSRAATNEKLFF.

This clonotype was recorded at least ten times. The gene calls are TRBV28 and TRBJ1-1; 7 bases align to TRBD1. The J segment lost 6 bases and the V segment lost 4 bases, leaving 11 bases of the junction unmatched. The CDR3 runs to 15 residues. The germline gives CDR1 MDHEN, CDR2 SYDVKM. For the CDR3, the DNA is TGTGCCAGCAGTTACCTGACAGGGACCACCTCTGAAGCTTTCTTT. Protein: CASSYLTGTTSEAFF.

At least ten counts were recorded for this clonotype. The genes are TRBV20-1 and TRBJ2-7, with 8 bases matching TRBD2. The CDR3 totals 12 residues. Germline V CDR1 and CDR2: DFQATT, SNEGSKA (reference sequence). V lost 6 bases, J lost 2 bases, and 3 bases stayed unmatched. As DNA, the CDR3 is TGCAGTGCAGTAGCGGGGACCTACGAGCAGTACTTC. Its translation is CSAVAGTYEQYF.

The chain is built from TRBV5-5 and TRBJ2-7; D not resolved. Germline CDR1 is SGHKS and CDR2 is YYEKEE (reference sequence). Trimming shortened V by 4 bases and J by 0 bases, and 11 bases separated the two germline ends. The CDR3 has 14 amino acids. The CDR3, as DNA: TGTGCCAGCAGCCGACACCAAACCTCCTACGAGCAGTACTTC. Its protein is CASSRHQTSYEQYF.

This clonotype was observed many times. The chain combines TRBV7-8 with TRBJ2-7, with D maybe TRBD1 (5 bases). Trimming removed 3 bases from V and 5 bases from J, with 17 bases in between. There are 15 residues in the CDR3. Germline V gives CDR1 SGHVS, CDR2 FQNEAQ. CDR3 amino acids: CASSFGIGAFHEQYF. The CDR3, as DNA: TGTGCCAGCAGCTTCGGTATAGGGGCCTTCCACGAGCAGTACTTC.

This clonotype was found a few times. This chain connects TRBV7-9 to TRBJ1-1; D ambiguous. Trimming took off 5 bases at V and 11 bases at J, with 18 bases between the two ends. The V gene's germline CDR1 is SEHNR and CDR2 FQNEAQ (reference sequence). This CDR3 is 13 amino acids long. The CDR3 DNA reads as TGTGCCAGCAGCCCCCGCCCACCGTCAAGGGCTTTCTTT. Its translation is CASSPRPPSRAFF. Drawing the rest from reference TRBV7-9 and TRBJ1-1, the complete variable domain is DTGVSQNPRHKITKRGQNVTFRCDPISEHNRLYWYRQTLGQGPEFLTYFQNEAQLEKSRLLSDRFSAERPKGSFSTLEIQRTEQGDSAMYLCASSPRPPSRAFFGQGTRLTVV.

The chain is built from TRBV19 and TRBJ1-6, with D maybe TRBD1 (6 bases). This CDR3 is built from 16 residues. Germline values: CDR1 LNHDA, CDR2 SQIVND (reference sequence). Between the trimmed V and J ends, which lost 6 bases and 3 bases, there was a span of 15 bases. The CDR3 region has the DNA TGTGCCAGTAGCCCCGGGGGGCTACGCTATAATTCACCCCTCCACTTT. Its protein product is CASSPGGLRYNSPLHF.

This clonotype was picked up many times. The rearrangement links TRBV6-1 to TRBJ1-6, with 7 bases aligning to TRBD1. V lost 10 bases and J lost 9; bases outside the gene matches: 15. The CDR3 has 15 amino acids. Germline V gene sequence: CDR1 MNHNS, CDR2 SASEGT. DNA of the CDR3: TGTGCCACCGGGGGTTCAGGGGGGTCCGGTTCACCCCTCCACTTT. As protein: CATGGSGGSGSPLHF.

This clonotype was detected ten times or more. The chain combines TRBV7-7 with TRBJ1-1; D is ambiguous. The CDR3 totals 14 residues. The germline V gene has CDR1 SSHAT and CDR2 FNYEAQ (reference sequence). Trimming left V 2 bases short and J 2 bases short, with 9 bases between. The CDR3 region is CASSLLWGNTEAFF. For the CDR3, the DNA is TGTGCCAGCAGCTTATTATGGGGAAACACTGAAGCTTTCTTT.

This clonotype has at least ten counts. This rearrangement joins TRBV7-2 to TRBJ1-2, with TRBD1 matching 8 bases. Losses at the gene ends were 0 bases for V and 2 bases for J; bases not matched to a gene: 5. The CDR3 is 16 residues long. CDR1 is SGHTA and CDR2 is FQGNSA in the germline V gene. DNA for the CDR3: TGTGCCAGCAGCTTAGCAAGACAGGGGCCCAACTATGGCTACACCTTC. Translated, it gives CASSLARQGPNYGYTF.

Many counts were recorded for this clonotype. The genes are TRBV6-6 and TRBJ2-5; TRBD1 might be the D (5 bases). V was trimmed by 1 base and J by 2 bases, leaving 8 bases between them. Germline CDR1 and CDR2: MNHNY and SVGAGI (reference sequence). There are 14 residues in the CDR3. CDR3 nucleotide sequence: TGTGCCAGCAGTTACTTCAGGGAACAAGAGACCCAGTACTTC. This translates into CASSYFREQETQYF.

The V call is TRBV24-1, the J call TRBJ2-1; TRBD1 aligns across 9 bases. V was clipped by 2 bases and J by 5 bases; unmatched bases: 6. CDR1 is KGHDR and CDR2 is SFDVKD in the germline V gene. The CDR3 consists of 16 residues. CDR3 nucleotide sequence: TGTGCCACCAGTGATTCCGGGACAGGGTTCGACAATGAGCAGTTCTTC. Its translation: CATSDSGTGFDNEQFF.